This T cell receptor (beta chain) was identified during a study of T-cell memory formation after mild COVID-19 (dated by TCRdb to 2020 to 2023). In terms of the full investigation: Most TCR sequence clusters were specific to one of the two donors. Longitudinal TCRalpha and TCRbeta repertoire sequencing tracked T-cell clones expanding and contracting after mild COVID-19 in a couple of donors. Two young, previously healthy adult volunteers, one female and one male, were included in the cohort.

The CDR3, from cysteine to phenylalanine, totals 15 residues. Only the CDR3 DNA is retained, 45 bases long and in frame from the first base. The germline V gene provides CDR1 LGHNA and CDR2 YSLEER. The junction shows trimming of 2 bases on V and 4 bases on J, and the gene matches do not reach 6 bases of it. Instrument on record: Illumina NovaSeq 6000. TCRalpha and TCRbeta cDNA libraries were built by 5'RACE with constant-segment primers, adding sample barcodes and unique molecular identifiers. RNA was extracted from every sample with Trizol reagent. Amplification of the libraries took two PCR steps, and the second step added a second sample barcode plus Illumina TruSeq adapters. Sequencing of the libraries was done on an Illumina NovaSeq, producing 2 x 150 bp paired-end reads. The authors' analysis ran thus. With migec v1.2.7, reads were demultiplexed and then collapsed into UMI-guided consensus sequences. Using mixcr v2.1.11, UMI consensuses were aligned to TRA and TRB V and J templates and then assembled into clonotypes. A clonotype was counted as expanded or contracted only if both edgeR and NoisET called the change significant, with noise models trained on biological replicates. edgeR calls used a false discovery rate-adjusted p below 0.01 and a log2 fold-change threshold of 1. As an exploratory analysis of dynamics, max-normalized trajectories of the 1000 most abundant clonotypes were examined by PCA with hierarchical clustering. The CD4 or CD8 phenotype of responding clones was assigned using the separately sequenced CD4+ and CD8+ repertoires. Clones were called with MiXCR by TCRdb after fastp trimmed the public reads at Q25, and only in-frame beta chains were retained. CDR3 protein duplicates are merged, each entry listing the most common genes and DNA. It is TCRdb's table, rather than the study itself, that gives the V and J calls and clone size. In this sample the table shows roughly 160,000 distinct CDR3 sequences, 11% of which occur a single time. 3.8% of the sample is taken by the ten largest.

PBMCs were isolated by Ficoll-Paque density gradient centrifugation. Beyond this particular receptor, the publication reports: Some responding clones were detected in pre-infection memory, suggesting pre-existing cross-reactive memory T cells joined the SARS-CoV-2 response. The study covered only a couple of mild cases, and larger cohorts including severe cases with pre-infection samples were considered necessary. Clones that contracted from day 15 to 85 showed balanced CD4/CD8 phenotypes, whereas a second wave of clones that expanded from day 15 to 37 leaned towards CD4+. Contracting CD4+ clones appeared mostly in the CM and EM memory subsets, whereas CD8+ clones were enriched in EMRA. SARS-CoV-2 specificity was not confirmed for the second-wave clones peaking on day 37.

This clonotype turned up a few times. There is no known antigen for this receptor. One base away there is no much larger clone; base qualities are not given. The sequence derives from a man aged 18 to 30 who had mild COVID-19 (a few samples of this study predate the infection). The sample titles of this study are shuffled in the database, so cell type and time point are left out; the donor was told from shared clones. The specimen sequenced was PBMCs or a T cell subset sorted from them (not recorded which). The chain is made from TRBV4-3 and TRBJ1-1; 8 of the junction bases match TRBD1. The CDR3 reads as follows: CASSQPGQAITEAFF. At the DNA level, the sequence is TGCGCCAGCAGCCAACCGGGACAGGCGATCACTGAAGCTTTCTTT.